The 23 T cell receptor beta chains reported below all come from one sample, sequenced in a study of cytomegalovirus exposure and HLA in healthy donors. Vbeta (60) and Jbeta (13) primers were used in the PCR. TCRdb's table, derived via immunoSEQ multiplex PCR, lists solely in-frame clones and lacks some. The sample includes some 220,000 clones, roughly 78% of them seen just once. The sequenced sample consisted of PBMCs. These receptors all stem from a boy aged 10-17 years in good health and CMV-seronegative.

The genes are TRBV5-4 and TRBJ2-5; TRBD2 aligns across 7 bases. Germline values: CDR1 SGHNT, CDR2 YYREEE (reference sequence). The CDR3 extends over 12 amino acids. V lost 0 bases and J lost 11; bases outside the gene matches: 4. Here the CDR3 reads CASSLGGREQYF. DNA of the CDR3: TGTGCCAGCAGCTTGGGCGGGCGGGAGCAGTACTTC.

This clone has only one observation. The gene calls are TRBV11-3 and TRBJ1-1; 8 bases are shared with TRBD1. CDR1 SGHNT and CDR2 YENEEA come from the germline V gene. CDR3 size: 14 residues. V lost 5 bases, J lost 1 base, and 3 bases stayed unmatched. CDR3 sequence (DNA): TGTGCCAGCAGCCAGGGACAGGCGAACACTGAAGCTTTCTTT. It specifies CASSQGQANTEAFF.

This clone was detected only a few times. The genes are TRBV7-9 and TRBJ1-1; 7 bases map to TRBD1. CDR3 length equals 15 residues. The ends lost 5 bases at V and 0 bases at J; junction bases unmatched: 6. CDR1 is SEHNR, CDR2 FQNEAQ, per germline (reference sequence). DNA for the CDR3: TGTGCCAGCAGCCCACGACAGGGACTGAACACTGAAGCTTTCTTT. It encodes CASSPRQGLNTEAFF.

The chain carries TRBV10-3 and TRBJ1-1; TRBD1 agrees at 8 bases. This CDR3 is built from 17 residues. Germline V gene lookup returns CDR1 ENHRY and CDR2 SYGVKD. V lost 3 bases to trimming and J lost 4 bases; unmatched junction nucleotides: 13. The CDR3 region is CAISDGRGRGGVTEAFF. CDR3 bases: TGTGCCATCAGTGATGGCAGGGGGCGCGGAGGGGTCACTGAAGCTTTCTTT.

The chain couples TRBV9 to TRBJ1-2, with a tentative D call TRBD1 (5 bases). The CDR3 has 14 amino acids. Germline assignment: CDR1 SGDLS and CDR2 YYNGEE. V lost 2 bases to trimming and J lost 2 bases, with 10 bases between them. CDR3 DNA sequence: TGTGCCAGCAGCGTGGGGGGATCCAACTATGGCTACACCTTC. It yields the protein CASSVGGSNYGYTF.

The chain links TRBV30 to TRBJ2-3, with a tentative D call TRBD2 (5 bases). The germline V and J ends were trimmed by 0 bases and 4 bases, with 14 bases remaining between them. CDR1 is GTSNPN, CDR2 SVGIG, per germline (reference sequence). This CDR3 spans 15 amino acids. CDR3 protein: CAWSVGSHGADTQYF. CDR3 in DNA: TGTGCCTGGAGTGTCGGAAGTCACGGGGCAGATACGCAGTATTTT.

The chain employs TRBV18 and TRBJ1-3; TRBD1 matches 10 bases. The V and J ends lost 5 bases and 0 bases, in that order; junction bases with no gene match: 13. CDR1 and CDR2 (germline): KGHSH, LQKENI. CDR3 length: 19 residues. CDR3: CASSAGPGQGPSSGNTIYF. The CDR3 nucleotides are TGTGCCAGCTCAGCGGGGCCGGGACAGGGGCCTAGCTCTGGAAACACCATATATTTT.

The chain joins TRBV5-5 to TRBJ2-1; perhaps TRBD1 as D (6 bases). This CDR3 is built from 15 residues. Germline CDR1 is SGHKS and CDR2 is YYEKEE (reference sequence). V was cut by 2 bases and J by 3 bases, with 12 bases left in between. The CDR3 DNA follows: TGTGCCAGCAGCTTAAGACTGGACAGCTACAATGAGCAGTTCTTC. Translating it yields CASSLRLDSYNEQFF. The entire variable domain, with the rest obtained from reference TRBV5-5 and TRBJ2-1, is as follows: DAGVTQSPTHLIKTRGQQVTLRCSPISGHKSVSWYQQVLGQGPQFIFQYYEKEERGRGNFPDRFSARQFPNYSSELNVNALLLGDSALYLCASSLRLDSYNEQFFGPGTRLTVL.

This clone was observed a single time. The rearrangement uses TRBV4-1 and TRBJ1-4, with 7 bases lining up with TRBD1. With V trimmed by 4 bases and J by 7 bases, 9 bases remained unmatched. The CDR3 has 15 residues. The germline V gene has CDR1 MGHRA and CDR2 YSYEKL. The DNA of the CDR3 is TGCGCCAGCAGCCGGTTAGACAGGGTTGGTGAAAAACTGTTTTTT. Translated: CASSRLDRVGEKLFF.

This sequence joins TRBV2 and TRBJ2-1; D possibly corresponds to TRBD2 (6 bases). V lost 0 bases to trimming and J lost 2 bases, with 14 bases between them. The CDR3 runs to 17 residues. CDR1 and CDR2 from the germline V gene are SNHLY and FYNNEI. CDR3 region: CASSEARAGPTYNEQFF. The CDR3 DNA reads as TGTGCCAGCAGTGAAGCTCGGGCGGGACCTACCTACAATGAGCAGTTCTTC.

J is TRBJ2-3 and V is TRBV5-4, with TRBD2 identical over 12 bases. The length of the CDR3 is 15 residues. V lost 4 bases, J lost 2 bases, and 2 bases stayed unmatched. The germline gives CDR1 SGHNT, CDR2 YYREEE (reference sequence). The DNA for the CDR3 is TGTGCCAGCAGCCGACTAGCGGGGGCCACAGATACGCAGTATTTT. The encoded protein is CASSRLAGATDTQYF.

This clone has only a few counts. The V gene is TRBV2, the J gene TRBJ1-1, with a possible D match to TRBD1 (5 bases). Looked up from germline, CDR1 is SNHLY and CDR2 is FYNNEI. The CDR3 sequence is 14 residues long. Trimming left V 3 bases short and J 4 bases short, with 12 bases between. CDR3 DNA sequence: TGTGCCAGCAGTGACCGGGGGGGACCCACTGAAGCTTTCTTT. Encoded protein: CASSDRGGPTEAFF.

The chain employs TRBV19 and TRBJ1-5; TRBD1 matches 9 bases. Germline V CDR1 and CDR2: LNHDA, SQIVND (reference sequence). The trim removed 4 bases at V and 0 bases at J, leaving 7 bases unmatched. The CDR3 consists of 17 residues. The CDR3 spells CASSTDRGVYSNQPQHF. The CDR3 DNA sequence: TGTGCCAGTAGTACGGACAGGGGAGTCTATAGCAATCAGCCCCAGCATTTT.

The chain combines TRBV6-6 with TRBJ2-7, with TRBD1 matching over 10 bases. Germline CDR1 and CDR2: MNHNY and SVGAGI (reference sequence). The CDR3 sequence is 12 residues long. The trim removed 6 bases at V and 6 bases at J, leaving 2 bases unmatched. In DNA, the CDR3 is TGTGCCAGCAGGGGACAGGGGTTCGAGCAGTACTTC. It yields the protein CASRGQGFEQYF.

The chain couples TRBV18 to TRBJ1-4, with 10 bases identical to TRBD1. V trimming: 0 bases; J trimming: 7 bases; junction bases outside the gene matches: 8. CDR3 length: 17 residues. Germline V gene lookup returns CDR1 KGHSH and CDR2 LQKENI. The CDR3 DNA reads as TGTGCCAGCTCACCACCACGGGACAGGGGCGTACGTGAAAAACTGTTTTTT. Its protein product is CASSPPRDRGVREKLFF. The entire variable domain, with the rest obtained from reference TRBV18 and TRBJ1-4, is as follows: NAGVMQNPRHLVRRRGQEARLRCSPMKGHSHVYWYRQLPEEGLKFMVYLQKENIIDESGMPKERFSAEFPKEGPSILRIQQVVRGDSAAYFCASSPPRDRGVREKLFFGSGTQLSVL.

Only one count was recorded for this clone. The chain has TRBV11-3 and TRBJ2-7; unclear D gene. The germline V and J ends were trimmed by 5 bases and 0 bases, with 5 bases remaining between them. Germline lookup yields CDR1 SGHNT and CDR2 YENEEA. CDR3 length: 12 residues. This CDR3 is CASSLLSYEQYF. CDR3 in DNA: TGTGCCAGCAGCCTACTCTCCTACGAGCAGTACTTC. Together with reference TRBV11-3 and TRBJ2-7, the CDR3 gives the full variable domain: EAGVVQSPRYKIIEKKQPVAFWCNPISGHNTLYWYLQNLGQGPELLIRYENEEAVDDSQLPKDRFSAERLKGVDSTLKIQPAELGDSAVYLCASSLLSYEQYFGPGTRLTVT.

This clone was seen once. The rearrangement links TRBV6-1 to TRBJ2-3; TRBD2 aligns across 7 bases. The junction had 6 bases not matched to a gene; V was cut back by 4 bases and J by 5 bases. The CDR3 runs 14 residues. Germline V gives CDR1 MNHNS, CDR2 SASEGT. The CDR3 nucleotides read TGTGCCAGCAGTGGGACTAGGGTTAGAGATACGCAGTATTTT. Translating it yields CASSGTRVRDTQYF.

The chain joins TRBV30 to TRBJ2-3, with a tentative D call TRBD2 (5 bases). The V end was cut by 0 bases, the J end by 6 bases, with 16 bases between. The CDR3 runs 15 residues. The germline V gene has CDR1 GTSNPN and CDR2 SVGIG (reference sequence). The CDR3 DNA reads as TGTGCCTGGAGTGTACTCGCGGGCCCTGGGGATACGCAGTATTTT. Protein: CAWSVLAGPGDTQYF.

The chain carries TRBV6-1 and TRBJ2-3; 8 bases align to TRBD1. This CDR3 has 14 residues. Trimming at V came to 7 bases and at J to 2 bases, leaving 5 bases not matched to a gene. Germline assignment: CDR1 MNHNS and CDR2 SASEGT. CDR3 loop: CASTDRADTDTQYF. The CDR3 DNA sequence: TGTGCCAGCACGGACAGGGCGGACACAGATACGCAGTATTTT.

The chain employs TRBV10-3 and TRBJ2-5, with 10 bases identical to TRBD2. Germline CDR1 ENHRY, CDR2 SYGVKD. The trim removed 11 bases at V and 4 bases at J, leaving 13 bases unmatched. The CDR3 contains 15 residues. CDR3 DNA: TGTGCCTCCAAAGCGGGGGGGCCGGGAGGAGAGACCCAGTACTTC. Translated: CASKAGGPGGETQYF.

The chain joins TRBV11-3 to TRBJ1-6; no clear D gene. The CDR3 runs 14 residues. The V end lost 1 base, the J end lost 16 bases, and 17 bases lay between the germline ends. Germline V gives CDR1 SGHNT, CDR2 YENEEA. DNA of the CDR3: TGTGCCAGCAGCTTAGCTAGGGAGCCCTTAACGCTCCACTTT. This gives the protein CASSLAREPLTLHF.

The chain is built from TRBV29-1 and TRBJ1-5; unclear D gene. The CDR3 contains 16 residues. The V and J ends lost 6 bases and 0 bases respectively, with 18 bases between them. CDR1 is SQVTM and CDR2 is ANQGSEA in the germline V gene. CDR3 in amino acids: CSVVLESGNSNQPQHF. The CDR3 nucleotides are TGCAGCGTCGTACTCGAGTCGGGGAATAGCAATCAGCCCCAGCATTTT. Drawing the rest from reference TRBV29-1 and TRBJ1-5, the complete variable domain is SAVISQKPSRDICQRGTSLTIQCQVDSQVTMMFWYRQQPGQSLTLIATANQGSEATYESGFVIDKFPISRPNLTFSTLTVSNMSPEDSSIYLCSVVLESGNSNQPQHFGDGTRLSIL.

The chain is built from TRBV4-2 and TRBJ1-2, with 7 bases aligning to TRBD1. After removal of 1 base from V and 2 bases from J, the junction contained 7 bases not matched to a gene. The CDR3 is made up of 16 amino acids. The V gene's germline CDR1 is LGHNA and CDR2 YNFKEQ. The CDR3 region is CASSQVGQRSNYGYTF. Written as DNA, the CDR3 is TGTGCCAGCAGCCAAGTGGGACAGCGATCAAACTATGGCTACACCTTC.